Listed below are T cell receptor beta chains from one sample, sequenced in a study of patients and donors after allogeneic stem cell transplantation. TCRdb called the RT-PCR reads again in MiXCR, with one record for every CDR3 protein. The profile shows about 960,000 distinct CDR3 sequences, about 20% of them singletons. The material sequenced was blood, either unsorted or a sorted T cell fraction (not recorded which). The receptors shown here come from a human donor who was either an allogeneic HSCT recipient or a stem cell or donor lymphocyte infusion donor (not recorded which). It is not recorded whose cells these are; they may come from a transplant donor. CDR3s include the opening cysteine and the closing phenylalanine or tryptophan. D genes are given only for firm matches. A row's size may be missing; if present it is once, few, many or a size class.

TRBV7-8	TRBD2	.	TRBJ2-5	CASSLVGSGPETQYF	TGTGCCAGCAGCTTAGTAGGTAGCGGGCCGGAGACCCAGTACTTC
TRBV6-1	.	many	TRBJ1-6	CASDADANNSPLHF	TGTGCCAGCGATGCGGACGCCAATAATTCACCCCTCCACTTT
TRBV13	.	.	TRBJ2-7	CASSLHSGYEQYF	TGTGCCAGCAGCCTCCATTCTGGCTACGAGCAGTACTTC
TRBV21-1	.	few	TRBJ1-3	CASSKGPGGKRFGNTIYF	TGTGCCAGCAGCAAAGGGCCGGGGGGGAAACGCTTTGGAAACACCATATATTTT
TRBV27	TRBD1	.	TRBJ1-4	CASSANRGLNEKLFF	TGTGCCAGCAGTGCTAACAGGGGCCTAAATGAAAAACTGTTTTTT
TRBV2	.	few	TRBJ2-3	CATKRDIRGTDTQYF	TGTGCCACTAAGAGGGATATTCGAGGCACAGATACGCAGTATTTT
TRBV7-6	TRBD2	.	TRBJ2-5	CASSSRLAKTQYF	TGTGCCAGCAGCTCCCGACTAGCGAAGACCCAGTACTTC
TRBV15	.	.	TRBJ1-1	CATSRKGGTEAFF	TGTGCCACCAGCAGAAAGGGAGGGACTGAAGCTTTCTTT
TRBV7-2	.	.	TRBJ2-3	CASSTTGRNTDTQYF	TGTGCCAGCAGCACCACGGGGAGGAACACAGATACGCAGTATTTT
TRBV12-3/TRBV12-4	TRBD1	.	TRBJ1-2	CASRPGQGRGYTF	TGTGCCAGCAGACCGGGACAGGGACGTGGCTACACCTTC
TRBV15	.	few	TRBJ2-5	CATSRDPSTRGETQYF	TGTGCCACCAGCAGAGATCCCTCGACGAGGGGGGAGACCCAGTACTTC
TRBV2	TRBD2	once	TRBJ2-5	CASRDPGLALETQYF	TGTGCCAGCAGGGATCCGGGACTAGCCCTAGAGACCCAGTACTTC
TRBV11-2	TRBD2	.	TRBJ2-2	CASYQVGLAGVFPGELFF	TGTGCCAGCTACCAGGTCGGACTAGCGGGAGTTTTCCCCGGGGAGCTGTTTTTT
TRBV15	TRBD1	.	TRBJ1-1	CATSKRTGATEAFF	TGTGCCACCTCCAAGAGGACAGGGGCCACTGAAGCTTTCTTT
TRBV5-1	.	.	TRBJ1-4	CASSTSDGKNEKLFF	TGCGCCAGCAGCACTTCGGACGGGAAGAATGAAAAACTGTTTTTT
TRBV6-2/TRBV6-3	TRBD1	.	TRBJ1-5	CASSSIRRTGKSQPQHF	TGTGCCAGCAGTTCCATACGACGGACAGGGAAAAGTCAGCCCCAGCATTTT
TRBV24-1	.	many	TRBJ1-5	CATWGSRWKWPQHF	TGTGCCACCTGGGGCAGCCGCTGGAAGTGGCCCCAGCATTTT